Sequencing of this T cell receptor beta chain was carried out in a study of T-cell memory formation after mild COVID-19. At the level of the study: TCR clusters were mostly donor specific.

From the 5' RACE reads, TCRdb called clonotypes with MiXCR, one entry per CDR3 protein. The sample contains around 200,000 distinct CDR3 sequences, about 11% of which appear only once. The CDR3 sequence is 15 residues long. V lost 3 bases to trimming and J lost 0 bases; unmatched junction nucleotides: 1. Germline lookup yields CDR1 SGHVS and CDR2 FQNEAQ. The genes are TRBV7-8 and TRBJ2-5; 10 bases map to TRBD2. The source material was PBMCs or a T cell subset sorted from them (not recorded which). This TCR was sampled from a man aged 18 to 35 who had mild COVID-19 (a few samples of this study predate the infection). Cell type and time point are not known. The DNA of the CDR3 is TGTGCCAGCAGCTTGACTAGCGGGTACCAAGAGACCCAGTACTTC. Residues: CASSLTSGYQETQYF.